This T cell receptor beta chain was documented in a study of cytomegalovirus exposure and HLA in healthy donors. Study-level findings and limits: Among TCR beta chains, those listed as cytomegalovirus-associated numbered approximately 150.

With respect to this clone: Its antigen is unknown.

Generated by immunoSEQ multiplex PCR, the TCRdb table keeps only in-frame clones and is missing some. The table lists some 250,000 clones, 90% of them singletons, with 0.3% to 0.4% in the top ten. The CDR3 is made up of 16 amino acids. Germline trimming cut 2 bases from V and 0 bases from J; bases unmatched to any gene: 4. Germline assignment: CDR1 MNHEY and CDR2 SVGAGI. The J gene is TRBJ1-2, the V gene TRBV6-5, with TRBD1 matching 9 bases. The sequenced material came from PBMCs. The clonotype comes from a woman in her late teens or twenties in good health and CMV-seronegative. CDR3 region: CASSYNRGLANYGYTF. The CDR3 DNA follows: TGTGCCAGCAGTTACAACAGGGGGCTAGCTAACTATGGCTACACCTTC.